These 21 T cell receptor beta chains were all obtained from the same sample, sequenced in a study of spatial heterogeneity in lung cancer. Time point specified: blood at routine non-recurrence follow-up after resection. TCRdb called the 5' RACE reads again in MiXCR, with one record for every CDR3 protein. The sample yields 40,000 or so distinct CDR3 sequences, more than 9% seen once. The sample consisted of PBMCs, taken at follow-up. These receptors were collected from a female donor with early-stage non-small cell lung cancer.

The J gene is TRBJ2-2, the V gene TRBV28, with 10 bases aligning to TRBD1. V lost 7 bases to trimming and J lost 4 bases; unmatched junction nucleotides: 12. The CDR3 covers 17 residues. Germline-derived CDR1 and CDR2 are MDHEN and SYDVKM. CDR3 coding DNA: TGTGCCAGCACCTACTCGGCGGGACAGGGGACCACCGGGGAGCTGTTTTTT. It codes for CASTYSAGQGTTGELFF.

This clonotype has only a few counts. The genes are TRBV6-6 and TRBJ1-2, with D maybe TRBD1 (5 bases). The CDR3 is 15 amino acids. CDR1 MNHNY and CDR2 SVGAGI come from the germline V gene (reference sequence). V shed 6 bases and J shed 4 bases, with 18 bases lying between them. CDR3 residues: CASRPVEGRVYGYTF. For the CDR3, the DNA is TGTGCCAGCAGACCCGTAGAGGGGAGGGTCTATGGCTACACCTTC.

The rearrangement links TRBV15 to TRBJ2-7, with 11 bases matching TRBD1. The CDR3 runs 15 residues. V shed 2 bases, J shed 3 bases, and the junction held 3 bases outside the gene matches. The V gene's germline CDR1 is LNHNV and CDR2 YYDKDF (reference sequence). The CDR3 spells CATSRYGTGGYEQYF. The CDR3 DNA reads TGTGCCACCAGCAGATATGGGACAGGGGGCTACGAGCAGTACTTC.

The chain carries TRBV7-9 and TRBJ1-5; no clear D. CDR3 length equals 12 residues. Per the germline V gene, CDR1 is SEHNR and CDR2 is FQNEAQ (reference sequence). The ends were cut back, 1 base at V and 11 bases at J, with 9 bases in the middle. In DNA form, the CDR3 reads TGTGCCAGCAGCTTAGGGCACAGTGCCCAGCATTTT. Amino acids: CASSLGHSAQHF.

For this clonotype: This may arise from a read error, as a much more abundant clone is one base away. This rearrangement joins TRBV11-2 to TRBJ2-3, with a tentative D call TRBD1 (6 bases). The CDR3 is 12 amino acids. Germline V gene sequence: CDR1 SGHAT, CDR2 FQNNGV. The V end was cut by 3 bases, the J end by 7 bases, with 8 bases between. The CDR3 region has the DNA TGTGCCAGCAGCTTCGGGACAAATACGCAGTATTTT. This sequence encodes CASSFGTNTQYF.

In this sample, this clonotype turned up many times. The chain combines TRBV3-1 with TRBJ2-7, with 9 bases identical to TRBD2. The germline gives CDR1 LGHDT, CDR2 YNNKEL (reference sequence). The CDR3 extends over 15 amino acids. Losses at the gene ends were 3 bases for V and 4 bases for J; bases not matched to a gene: 7. In DNA, the CDR3 is TGTGCCAGCAGCCATCCGGGACTAGCTCGGTACGAGCAGTACTTC. Residues: CASSHPGLARYEQYF.

The table lists this clonotype with a few counts. The V gene is TRBV11-3, the J gene TRBJ2-1; TRBD1 might be the D (5 bases). V lost 0 bases and J lost 2, with 8 bases in between. This CDR3 spans 15 amino acids. The germline V gene has CDR1 SGHNT and CDR2 YENEEA. The CDR3 protein is CASSLEGPTYNEQFF. The CDR3 coding sequence is TGTGCCAGCAGCTTAGAGGGGCCAACCTACAATGAGCAGTTCTTC.

This clonotype was recorded many times. The V call is TRBV4-3, the J call TRBJ2-7; 10 bases map to TRBD2. V shed 0 bases and J 6 bases; nucleotides not matched to a gene: 8. Germline values: CDR1 LGHNA, CDR2 YSLEER. This CDR3 comprises 16 residues. This CDR3 reads CASSQDQRGGSSEQYF. The CDR3 nucleotides read TGCGCCAGCAGCCAAGATCAGCGGGGGGGCAGTTCCGAGCAGTACTTC.

This clonotype showed up just a few times. The genes are TRBV20-1 and TRBJ2-1, with D unresolved. Germline V gene data show CDR1 as DFQATT and CDR2 as SNEGSKA (reference sequence). The CDR3 runs 15 residues. Deletions cut 3 bases from V and 4 bases from J, with 16 bases between. CDR3 residues: CSASAVGRIYNEQFF. The CDR3 nucleotides are TGCAGTGCTAGTGCTGTAGGTCGTATTTACAATGAGCAGTTCTTC.

A few counts support this clonotype. This chain links TRBV15 with TRBJ1-5; 8 bases line up with TRBD1. In germline, CDR1 is LNHNV, CDR2 YYDKDF (reference sequence). The CDR3 loop spans 16 amino acids. Trimming took 0 bases from V and 0 from J; bases not matched to a gene: 1. CDR3 residues: CATSRDRGHSNQPQHF. The CDR3 coding sequence is TGTGCCACCAGCAGAGACAGGGGGCATAGCAATCAGCCCCAGCATTTT.

Remarks on this clonotype: An end of the junction does not agree with germline; a read error may underlie this. The CDR3 loop is CASSIGFTRGTARTDAFF. In nucleotides, the CDR3 is TGTGCCAGTAGTATAGGATTCACTAGAGGGACAGCCCGCACTGATGCTTTCTTT. The chain combines TRBV19 with TRBJ1-1; 7 bases map to TRBD1. Per germline, CDR1 LNHDA and CDR2 SQIVND (reference sequence). The CDR3 is made up of 18 amino acids.

This clonotype was counted a few times. The chain has TRBV7-3 and TRBJ2-3, with 9 bases identical to TRBD2. From germline, CDR1 is SGHTA and CDR2 FQGTGA. V was clipped by 5 bases and J by 4 bases; unmatched bases: 7. This CDR3 contains 15 residues. The CDR3 reads CASSPGTSRADTQYF. In nucleotides, the CDR3 is TGTGCCAGCAGCCCCGGGACTAGCCGTGCAGATACGCAGTATTTT.

The chain uses TRBV27 and TRBJ1-3; D may be TRBD1 (5 bases). CDR1 is MNHEY, CDR2 SMNVEV, per germline (reference sequence). The ends were cut back, 6 bases at V and 0 bases at J, with 15 bases in the middle. The CDR3 sequence is 16 residues long. The CDR3 loop reads CASSPTVLSSGNTIYF. For the CDR3, the DNA is TGTGCCAGCAGCCCGACAGTGCTGAGCTCTGGAAACACCATATATTTT.

This clonotype was counted between two and nine times. The chain links TRBV28 to TRBJ2-6; 10 bases are a match to TRBD1. V shed 6 bases and J 2 bases; nucleotides not matched to a gene: 4. This CDR3 has 16 residues. Looked up from germline, CDR1 is MDHEN and CDR2 is SYDVKM. The CDR3 DNA reads as TGTGCCAGCAGATCGGACAGGGGGGCTGGGGCCAACGTCCTGACTTTC. It encodes CASRSDRGAGANVLTF.

This clonotype has only a few counts. The J gene is TRBJ2-7, the V gene TRBV10-3, with D possibly being TRBD2 (6 bases). This CDR3 contains 12 residues. Germline CDR1 ENHRY, CDR2 SYGVKD. V was shortened by 8 bases and J by 2 bases, with 10 bases between the two germline ends. The CDR3 here is CAIGLNTYEQYF. For the CDR3, the DNA is TGTGCCATCGGACTAAATACCTACGAGCAGTACTTC.

This clonotype has ten or more counts. This sequence joins TRBV5-1 and TRBJ2-2, with D unresolved. This CDR3 region has 15 residues. The germline CDR1 and CDR2 sequences are SGHRS and YFSETQ. V shed 0 bases and J shed 5 bases, with 11 bases lying between them. The CDR3 spells CASSLAWGRTGELFF. The CDR3 DNA reads as TGCGCCAGCAGCTTGGCGTGGGGTCGGACCGGGGAGCTGTTTTTT. Full variable domain (missing parts from reference TRBV5-1 and TRBJ2-2): KAGVTQTPRYLIKTRGQQVTLSCSPISGHRSVSWYQQTPGQGLQFLFEYFSETQRNKGNFPGRFSGRQFSNSRSEMNVSTLELGDSALYLCASSLAWGRTGELFFGEGSRLTVL.

This clonotype was detected many times. The V and J genes are TRBV2 and TRBJ2-7; D ambiguous. The CDR3 runs to 11 residues. Trimming removed 9 bases at V and 1 base at J, with 7 bases between. Per germline, CDR1 SNHLY and CDR2 FYNNEI. CDR3 nucleotide sequence: TGTGCCAGTTCTTATTCCTACGAGCAGTACTTC. Protein: CASSYSYEQYF. The variable domain in full, with the rest retrieved from reference TRBV2 and TRBJ2-7, is EPEVTQTPSHQVTQMGQEVILRCVPISNHLYFYWYRQILGQKVEFLVSFYNNEISEKSEIFDDQFSVERPDGSNFTLKIRSTKLEDSAMYFCASSYSYEQYFGPGTRLTVT.

The table lists this clonotype with many counts. The genes are TRBV7-2 and TRBJ1-2; no firm D call. The V end lost 6 bases, the J end lost 0 bases, and 5 bases lay between the germline ends. Germline CDR1 is SGHTA and CDR2 is FQGNSA. The CDR3 runs 12 residues. CDR3 in DNA: TGTGCCAGCAGGCGAACTAACTATGGCTACACCTTC. This translates into CASRRTNYGYTF. The variable domain in full, completed from reference TRBV7-2 and TRBJ1-2, reads GAGVSQSPSNKVTEKGKDVELRCDPISGHTALYWYRQSLGQGLEFLIYFQGNSAPDKSGLPSDRFSAERTGGSVSTLTIQRTQQEDSAVYLCASRRTNYGYTFGSGTRLTVV.

This rearrangement joins TRBV6-1 to TRBJ1-6, with a possible D match to TRBD1 (5 bases). Germline lookup yields CDR1 MNHNS and CDR2 SASEGT. Deletions cut 6 bases from V and 6 bases from J, with 12 bases between. This CDR3 is built from 14 residues. In DNA form, the CDR3 reads TGTGCCAGCAGCCAGGGCCCTTTTAATTCACCCCTCCACTTT. Encoded protein: CASSQGPFNSPLHF.

This clonotype was observed a handful of times. The gene calls are TRBV5-1 and TRBJ2-2, with D perhaps TRBD1 or TRBD2 (5 bases each). Germline values: CDR1 SGHRS, CDR2 YFSETQ. V lost 3 bases, J lost 4 bases, and 7 bases lay in between. This CDR3 is 13 amino acids long. CDR3 nucleotides: TGCGCCAGCAGCTGGGGACCCACCGGGGAGCTGTTTTTT. Encoded protein: CASSWGPTGELFF.

The chain joins TRBV2 to TRBJ2-7; perhaps TRBD2 as D (5 bases). Germline V CDR1 and CDR2: SNHLY, FYNNEI. Trimming took off 8 bases at V and 3 bases at J, with 41 bases between the two ends. This CDR3 comprises 22 residues. The CDR3 is CASPRERVGVKGSRTQHYEQYF. As DNA, the CDR3 is TGTGCCAGCCCGAGGGAAAGGGTCGGAGTGAAGGGATCTCGAACTCAGCACTACGAGCAGTACTTC.